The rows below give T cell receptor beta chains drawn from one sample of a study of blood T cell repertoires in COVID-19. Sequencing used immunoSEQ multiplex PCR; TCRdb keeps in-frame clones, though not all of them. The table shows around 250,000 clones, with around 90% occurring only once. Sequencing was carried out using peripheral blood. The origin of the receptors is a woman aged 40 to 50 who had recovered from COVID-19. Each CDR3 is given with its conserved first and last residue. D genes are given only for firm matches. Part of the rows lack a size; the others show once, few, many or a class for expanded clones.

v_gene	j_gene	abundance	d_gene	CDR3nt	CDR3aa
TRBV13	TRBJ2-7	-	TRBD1	TGTGCCAGCAGCCCCCAGGGGGCGGGCAAAGCCTACGAGCAGTACTTC	CASSPQGAGKAYEQYF
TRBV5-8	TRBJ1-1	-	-	TGTGCCAGCAGCTTAGGCAGGGTGAACACTGAAGCTTTCTTT	CASSLGRVNTEAFF
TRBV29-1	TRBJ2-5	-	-	TGCAGCGTTGAGACAGGGGAGGGGGAGACCCAGTACTTC	CSVETGEGETQYF
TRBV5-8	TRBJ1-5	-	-	TGTGCCAGCAGTCTCTTCGGGGGGCAGCCCCAGCATTTT	CASSLFGGQPQHF
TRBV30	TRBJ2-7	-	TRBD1	TGTGCCTGGAATCAGGGGGCGGGCGGCGAGCAGTACTTC	CAWNQGAGGEQYF
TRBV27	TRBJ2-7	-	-	TGTGCCAGCAGTTTATCTCAGGGTGGGATCCACGAGCAGTACTTC	CASSLSQGGIHEQYF
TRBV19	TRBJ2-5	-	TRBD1	TGTGCCAGTAGTACCACAGGGGGGTCGGTGGTAGAGACCCAGTACTTC	CASSTTGGSVVETQYF
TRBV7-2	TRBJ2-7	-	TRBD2	TGTGCCAGCAGCTTGGCGGGGACTAGTGGATCCTACGAGCAGTACTTC	CASSLAGTSGSYEQYF
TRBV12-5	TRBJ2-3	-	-	TGTGCTAGTGGTTTGGTAATGTGGGGAGCAGATACGCAGTATTTT	CASGLVMWGADTQYF
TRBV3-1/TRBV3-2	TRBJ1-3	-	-	TGTGCCAGCAGCCAACCCGAGCGGGGAACTGGAAACACCATATATTTT	CASSQPERGTGNTIYF
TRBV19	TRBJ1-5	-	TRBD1	TGTGCCAGTACGCCCAGACAGGGCGTTGGTCAGCCCCAGCATTTT	CASTPRQGVGQPQHF
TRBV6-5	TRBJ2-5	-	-	TGTGCCAGCAGTACTACTTGGCGAGGAGAGACCCAGTACTTC	CASSTTWRGETQYF
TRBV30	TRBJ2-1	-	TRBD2	TGTGCCTGGCAAACTGCACAGACTAGCGGGGGCTTTAGAGTCGGGGGTGAGCAGTTCTTC	CAWQTAQTSGGFRVGGEQFF
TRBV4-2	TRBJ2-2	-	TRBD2	TGTGCCATGGGAGGGGTCGACACCGGGGAGCTGTTTTTT	CAMGGVDTGELFF
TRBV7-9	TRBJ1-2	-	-	TGTGCCAGCCTCGGCGGGGAGAACTATGGCTACACCTTC	CASLGGENYGYTF
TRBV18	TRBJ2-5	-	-	TGTGCCAGCTCACCAGCTGAGGGCGGGAAGACCCAGTACTTC	CASSPAEGGKTQYF
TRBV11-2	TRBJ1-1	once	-	TGTGCCAGCAGCTTAGCCAGGACTAATAAAGGGCTCTTT	CASSLARTNKGLF
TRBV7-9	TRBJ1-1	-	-	TGTGCCAGCAGCTTAGCGGGCGTATTGAACACTGAAGCTTTCTTT	CASSLAGVLNTEAFF
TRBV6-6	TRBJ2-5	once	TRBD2	TGTGCCAGCAGTCACGGGACTAGCGGGAGGGCCGCCGCGACCCAGTACTTC	CASSHGTSGRAAATQYF
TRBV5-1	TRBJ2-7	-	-	TGCGCCAGCAGTTTTTCTGGGTTTCCGTGGCGGAGCTCCTACGAGCAGTACTTC	CASSFSGFPWRSSYEQYF
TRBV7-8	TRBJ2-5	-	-	TGTGCCAGCAGCTTAGAGCCGGCTATCGGGCAAGAGACCCAGTACTTC	CASSLEPAIGQETQYF
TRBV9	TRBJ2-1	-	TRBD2	TGTGCCAGCAGCGTAGGCCAGCGGGAGTGGAATGAGCAGTTCTTC	CASSVGQREWNEQFF
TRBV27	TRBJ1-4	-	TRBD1	TGTGCCAGCAGTTCCTACAGGGGGGCTAATGAAAAACTGTTTTTT	CASSSYRGANEKLFF
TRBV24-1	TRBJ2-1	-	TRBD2	TGTGCCACCAGTGACCCGGGACTAGCGGGGTCCTACAATGAGCAGTTCTTC	CATSDPGLAGSYNEQFF
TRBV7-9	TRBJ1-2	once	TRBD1	TGTGCCAGCAGTCTGGGGACAGGGGAAACAAGGTTTGGCTACACCTTC	CASSLGTGETRFGYTF
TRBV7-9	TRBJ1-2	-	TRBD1	TGTGCCAGCAGCTTTACGTCCGGGACAGGGGGCTGGAACTATGGCTACACCTTC	CASSFTSGTGGWNYGYTF
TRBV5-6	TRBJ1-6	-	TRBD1	TGTGCCAGCAGCAGCCGGGACAGGGGTCCACCCCTCCACTTT	CASSSRDRGPPLHF
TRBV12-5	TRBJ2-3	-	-	TGTGCTAGTGGTTTGGGCGGGTATGGGGCAGATACGCAGTATTTT	CASGLGGYGADTQYF
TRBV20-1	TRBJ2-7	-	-	TGCAGTGCTAGTCGCCACGGCTCCTACGAGCAGTACTTC	CSASRHGSYEQYF
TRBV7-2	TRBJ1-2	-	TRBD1	TGTGCCAGCAGCAAGGGACAGGGGGACTATGGCTACACCTTC	CASSKGQGDYGYTF
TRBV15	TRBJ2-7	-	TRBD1	TGTGCCACCAGCAGAGGGACAGGGTTAGAGCAGTACTTC	CATSRGTGLEQYF
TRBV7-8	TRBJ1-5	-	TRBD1	TGTGCCAGCAGCTTAGGCGGGACAGGGAATCAGCCCCAGCATTTT	CASSLGGTGNQPQHF
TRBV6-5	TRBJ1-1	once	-	TGTGCCAGCAGTTCGGGACAACTGAACACTGAAGCTTTCTTT	CASSSGQLNTEAFF
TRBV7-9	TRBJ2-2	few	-	TGTGCCAGCAGCTTAGGGGGAACGGGGGACGCGAACACCGGGGAGCTGTTTTTT	CASSLGGTGDANTGELFF
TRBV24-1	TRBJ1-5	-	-	TGTGCCACCAGTGATAGGACAGATCAGCCCCAGCATTTT	CATSDRTDQPQHF
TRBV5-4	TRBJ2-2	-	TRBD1	TGTGCCAGCAGCTTGGCCTGGACAGGGGCCACCGGGGAGCTGTTTTTT	CASSLAWTGATGELFF
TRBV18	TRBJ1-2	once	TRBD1	TGTGCCAGCTCACCCCTCGACAGGGGGCATGGCTACACCTTC	CASSPLDRGHGYTF
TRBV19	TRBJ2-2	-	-	TGTGCCAGTAGGTCCCTCCCCGGGGAGCTGTTTTTT	CASRSLPGELFF
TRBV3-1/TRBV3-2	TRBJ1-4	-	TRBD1	TGTGCCAGCAGCCAATCTACGGACAGGGGGAGGGAAAAACTGTTTTTT	CASSQSTDRGREKLFF
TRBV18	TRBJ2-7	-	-	TGTGCCAGCTCACCCCCGGACAGAACCTACGAGCAGTACTTC	CASSPPDRTYEQYF
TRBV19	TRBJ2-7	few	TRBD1	TGTGCCAGTTCCTTGCAGGGGGACTCCTACGAGCAGTACTTC	CASSLQGDSYEQYF
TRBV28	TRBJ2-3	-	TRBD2	TGTGCCAGCAGTCAATTTAGCGGGACCACAGATACGCAGTATTTT	CASSQFSGTTDTQYF
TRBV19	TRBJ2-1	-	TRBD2	TGTGCCAGTAGTACAGCGGGAGGGCCGTACAATGAGCAGTTCTTC	CASSTAGGPYNEQFF
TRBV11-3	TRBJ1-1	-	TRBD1	TGTGCCAGCAGCCCAGGGGGCACTGGTAACACTGAAGCTTTCTTT	CASSPGGTGNTEAFF
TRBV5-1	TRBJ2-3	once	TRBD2	TGCGCCAGCAGCCGGGGAGGGACTAGCGGGAGTATCAGCACAGATACGCAGTATTTT	CASSRGGTSGSISTDTQYF
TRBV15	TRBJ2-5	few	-	TGTGCCACCAGTAGCGATGGACAGAGACAAGAGACCCAGTACTTC	CATSSDGQRQETQYF
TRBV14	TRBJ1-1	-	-	TGTGCCAGCAGCCAGCAAGGAGGGAGTTTTGGGACTGAAGCTTTCTTT	CASSQQGGSFGTEAFF
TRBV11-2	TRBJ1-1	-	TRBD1	TGTGCCAGCAGCTTAGGGGACAGGGCCACTGAAGCTTTCTTT	CASSLGDRATEAFF
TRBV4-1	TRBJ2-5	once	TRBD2	TGCGCCAGCAGCCAAGGGACTAGCGGGTCTCGTCCTCAAGAGACCCAGTACTTC	CASSQGTSGSRPQETQYF
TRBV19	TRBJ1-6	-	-	TGTGCCAGTAGTAGACCGGAGTATAATTCACCCCTCCACTTT	CASSRPEYNSPLHF
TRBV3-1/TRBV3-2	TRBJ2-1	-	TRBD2	TGTGCCAGCAGCCTTAGAGGGACTAGCGCCAATGAGCAGTTCTTC	CASSLRGTSANEQFF
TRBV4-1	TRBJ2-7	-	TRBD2	TGCGCCAGCAGCCAAGTCCCTAGCGGGACCTACGAGCAGTACTTC	CASSQVPSGTYEQYF
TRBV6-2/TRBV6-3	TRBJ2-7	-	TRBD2	TGTGCCAGCAGTTACACTAGCGGGAGAAACTACGAGCAGTACTTC	CASSYTSGRNYEQYF